This TCR beta chain was profiled in a study of blood T cell repertoires in COVID-19. CDR3 size: 16 residues. Germline V gene lookup returns CDR1 LNHDA and CDR2 SQIVND (reference sequence). V lost 3 bases, J lost 9 bases, and 21 bases lay in between. Clones were read by immunoSEQ multiplex PCR, and TCRdb kept only the in-frame ones, dropping some. The sample has under 300,000 clones, roughly 86% seen once; the top ten hold about 1.6%. Participants were aged about 18 to 90 years from approximately 25 US areas. Grouping used clinical history reported by participants in a survey and questionnaire. Material for sequencing was PBMCs or T cells enriched from blood (not recorded which). The TCR comes from a woman in her 50s who had recovered from COVID-19. The chain employs TRBV19 and TRBJ2-1; maybe TRBD2 (7 bases). The CDR3 loop is CASSIYGGRVRGEQFF. The CDR3 region has the DNA TGTGCCAGTAGTATTTACGGGGGGCGAGTTCGCGGTGAGCAGTTCTTC.